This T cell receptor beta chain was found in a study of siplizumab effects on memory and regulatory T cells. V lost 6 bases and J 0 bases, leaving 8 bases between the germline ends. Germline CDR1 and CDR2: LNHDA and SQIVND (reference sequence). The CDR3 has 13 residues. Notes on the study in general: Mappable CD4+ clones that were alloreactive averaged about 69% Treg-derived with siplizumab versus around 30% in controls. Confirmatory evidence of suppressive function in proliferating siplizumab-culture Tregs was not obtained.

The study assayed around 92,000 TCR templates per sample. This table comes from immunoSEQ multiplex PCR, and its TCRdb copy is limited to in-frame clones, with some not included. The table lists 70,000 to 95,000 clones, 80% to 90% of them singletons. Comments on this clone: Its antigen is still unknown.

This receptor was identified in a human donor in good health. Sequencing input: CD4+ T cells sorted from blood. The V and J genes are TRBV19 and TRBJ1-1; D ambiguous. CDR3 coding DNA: TGTGCCAGTAGGTTCTTTATGAACACTGAAGCTTTCTTT. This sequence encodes CASRFFMNTEAFF.